The next 20 T cell receptor beta chains were all read from a single sample in a study of tumor-infiltrating lymphocytes in primary liver carcinoma. From roughly 0.45 ug total RNA, TCR beta cDNA was generated with a primer in the constant region. Amplification in three nested multiplex PCR rounds with slightly modified ARM-PCR gave rise to TCR beta libraries. For around 10 cycles apiece, the opening two PCR rounds ran with TRBV1-TRBV30 forward primers and a C-beta reverse primer. Via MiXCR, TCRdb re-called the multiplex PCR reads, giving one row per CDR3 protein. The sample contains approximately 210,000 distinct CDR3 sequences, almost 65% of which appear only once. RNA isolated from unsorted whole blood supplied the blood RNA, with germline DNA also extracted. The sequenced material came from peripheral blood. The receptors were gathered from a woman aged 60 to 75 with primary liver carcinoma and hepatitis B virus infection.

With respect to this clonotype: No conserved phenylalanine or tryptophan ends this CDR3, so it is likely a read error. The V gene is TRBV10-2, the J gene TRBJ2-1; 7 bases fit TRBD2. The CDR3 extends over 15 amino acids. The V gene's germline CDR1 is WSHSY and CDR2 SAAADI. V lost 2 bases and J lost 4; bases outside the gene matches: 5. The CDR3 protein is CASSEGTNGYNEQFL. The CDR3 bases are TGCGCCAGCAGTGAGGGGACTAACGGGTACAATGAGCAGTTCTTG.

As regards this clonotype: Its ends do not fully match the called genes, so a read error is possible. The chain employs TRBV5-1 and TRBJ2-6; a possible D gene is TRBD1 (5 bases). The CDR3 is 17 amino acids. The germline V gene encodes CDR1 SGHRS and CDR2 YFSETQ. CDR3 nucleotide sequence: TGCGCCAGCAGCTTGGCCACGCAGAGCTCTGGGGCCAACGCCCTGACTTTC. It translates to CASSLATQSSGANALTF.

This clonotype turned up a few times. The chain links TRBV4-1 to TRBJ2-5; TRBD2 matches 7 bases. Germline CDR1 and CDR2: MGHRA and YSYEKL. The J segment lost 0 bases and the V segment lost 3 bases, leaving 10 bases of the junction unmatched. This CDR3 is built from 17 residues. CDR3: CASSHPREALHQETQYF. Written as DNA, the CDR3 is TGCGCCAGCAGCCACCCCCGGGAGGCGCTCCACCAAGAGACCCAGTACTTC.

The chain recombines TRBV28 with TRBJ1-6, with D maybe TRBD1 (5 bases). V lost 6 bases, J lost 10 bases, and 19 bases lay in between. Germline CDR1 MDHEN, CDR2 SYDVKM. The CDR3 extends over 15 amino acids. The CDR3 loop is CASSQRSGVQSPLHF. CDR3 coding DNA: TGTGCCAGCAGCCAGAGGTCGGGGGTCCAATCACCCCTCCACTTT.

Notes on this clonotype: Here the CDR3 omits its conserved ending phenylalanine or tryptophan, so a read error is the likely source. J is TRBJ2-3 and V is TRBV11-3; the D call may be TRBD1 or TRBD2 (6 bases each). V lost 6 bases, J lost 1 base, and 14 bases lay in between. The CDR3 has 15 residues. Per the germline V gene, CDR1 is SGHNT and CDR2 is YENEEA. CDR3: CASSPGGGGTDTQYS. The CDR3, as DNA: TGTGCCAGCAGTCCCGGAGGGGGAGGCACAGATACGCAGTATTCT.

This clonotype is medium-sized. The rearrangement links TRBV10-3 to TRBJ2-2, with D possibly matching TRBD1 (5 bases). The CDR3 has 14 amino acids. Trimming cost V 0 bases and J 6 bases, with 8 bases left between them. Germline CDR1 and CDR2: ENHRY and SYGVKD. The CDR3 here is CAISESRGPGELFF. DNA of the CDR3: TGTGCCATCAGTGAGTCAAGGGGTCCCGGGGAGCTGTTTTTT.

In its sample, this clonotype was seen once. The junction shows a germline mismatch at one end, possibly a read error. This chain joins TRBV11-2 and TRBJ2-1; no definite D call. The CDR3 has 13 residues. Germline lookup yields CDR1 SGHAT and CDR2 FQNNGV. This CDR3 is CASRVLRVNEQLF. In nucleotides, the CDR3 is TGTGCCAGCAGGGTTTTACGGGTAAACGAGCAGCTCTTC.

This chain connects TRBV11-3 to TRBJ2-5; D perhaps matches TRBD1 (5 bases). This CDR3 has 12 amino acids. Germline loops: CDR1 SGHNT, CDR2 YENEEA. For the CDR3, the DNA is TGTGTCGGCAGCTTAGGGGAAGAGACCCAGTACTTC. Protein sequence: CVGSLGEETQYF.

CDR3 nucleotide sequence: TGTGCCAGCAGCTTAAGGGGGACGACTAGTGGGAGACCCCACGAGCAGTACTTC. Protein: CASSLRGTTSGRPHEQYF. This chain joins TRBV11-2 and TRBJ2-7; perhaps D is TRBD1 or TRBD2 (6 bases each). This CDR3 region has 18 residues. Trimming removed 2 bases at V and 5 bases at J, with 25 bases between. The germline gives CDR1 SGHAT, CDR2 FQNNGV. Combining the CDR3 with reference TRBV11-2 and TRBJ2-7 gives the whole variable domain EAGVAQSPRYKIIEKRQSVAFWCNPISGHATLYWYQQILGQGPKLLIQFQNNGVVDDSQLPKDRFSAERLKGVDSTLKIQPAKLEDSAVYLCASSLRGTTSGRPHEQYFGPGTRLTVT.

This sequence joins TRBV4-3 and TRBJ2-7, with D possibly TRBD1 on 6 matching bases. This CDR3 spans 17 amino acids. Germline V gives CDR1 LGHNA, CDR2 YSLEER. Deletions cut 2 bases from V and 7 bases from J, with 24 bases between. The CDR3 bases are TGCGCCAGCAGCCAAAGACTCGGCCTCGACAGGTCGGGGGAGCAGTACTTC. As protein: CASSQRLGLDRSGEQYF.

This chain uses TRBV28 with TRBJ2-1; TRBD2 matches at 7 bases. V shed 8 bases and J 16 bases; nucleotides not matched to a gene: 11. The CDR3 consists of 11 residues. Germline CDR1 and CDR2: MDHEN and SYDVKM. The CDR3 reads CASLQGGRIFF. The DNA for the CDR3 is TGTGCCAGCCTACAAGGCGGGAGAATTTTCTTC.

This clonotype was observed many times. The rearrangement links TRBV11-2 to TRBJ1-1; the D is unclear. This CDR3 is 13 amino acids long. The V end was cut by 5 bases, the J end by 8 bases, with 15 bases between. CDR1 and CDR2 (germline): SGHAT, FQNNGV. CDR3 residues: CASSTYFRREAFF. CDR3 DNA sequence: TGTGCCAGCAGCACCTATTTTAGGAGAGAAGCTTTCTTT.

In regard to this clonotype: Relative to the germline gene, one junction end is altered; a read error may explain this. The chain joins TRBV5-1 to TRBJ2-1; D is unresolved. This CDR3 is built from 15 residues. Germline assignment: CDR1 SGHRS and CDR2 YFSETQ. The CDR3 bases are TGCACCAGCAGCTTGGGTGGGCATACCTACAATGAGCAGTTCTTC. Protein product: CTSSLGGHTYNEQFF.

The V call is TRBV6-1, the J call TRBJ2-7, with 8 bases fitting TRBD2. Germline V gene data show CDR1 as MNHNS and CDR2 as SASEGT. V dropped 10 bases and J dropped 0; count of bases not matched to a gene: 5. The CDR3 extends over 13 amino acids. The CDR3 reads CATRAGDSYEQYF. CDR3 DNA sequence: TGTGCCACCAGAGCGGGGGACTCCTACGAGCAGTACTTC.

This clonotype was detected ten times or more. This rearrangement joins TRBV4-1 to TRBJ1-2; 7 nucleotides agree with TRBD1. The ends lost 1 base at V and 4 bases at J; junction bases unmatched: 6. The germline CDR1 and CDR2 sequences are MGHRA and YSYEKL. This CDR3 has 15 residues. The CDR3 loop is CASSQATGKSYGYTF. The CDR3 DNA reads as TGCGCCAGCAGCCAAGCGACAGGGAAATCCTATGGCTACACCTTC.

This sequence joins TRBV5-1 and TRBJ2-3; unclear D gene. The CDR3 has 16 amino acids. Looked up from germline, CDR1 is SGHRS and CDR2 is YFSETQ. V was pared by 9 bases and J by 0 bases, with 20 bases between. In DNA, the CDR3 is TGCGCCACCCCTGGCCTGGGCAGCGAAAGCACAGATACGCAGTATTTT. Amino acids: CATPGLGSESTDTQYF.

This clonotype was seen at least ten times. The genes are TRBV12-3 or TRBV12-4 and TRBJ2-7; tentatively, D is TRBD2 (6 bases). The CDR3 has 14 residues. Trimming took off 4 bases at V and 4 bases at J, with 14 bases between the two ends. The DNA of the CDR3 is TGTGCCAGCAGTTCCGGCCCCGGGGGTTACGAGCAGTACTTC. Its protein product is CASSSGPGGYEQYF.

For this clonotype: The junction departs from the called germline gene at one end, perhaps through a read error. The genes are TRBV11-2 and TRBJ2-1; tentatively, D is TRBD2 (5 bases). CDR3 length: 17 amino acids. The germline V gene encodes CDR1 SGHAT and CDR2 FQNNGV. The chain's CDR3 is CASSPLLLEGTYNEQFF. The CDR3 DNA reads TGTGCCAGCAGCCCCCTCCTCCTAGAGGGAACTTACAATGAGCAATTCTTC.

The gene calls are TRBV20-1 and TRBJ2-7; 12 nucleotides align to TRBD2. Germline V lookup: CDR1 DFQATT, CDR2 SNEGSKA (reference sequence). This CDR3 has 13 residues. V lost 5 bases, J lost 5 bases, and 4 bases stayed unmatched. The CDR3 sequence is CSASSGREDEQYF. The DNA for the CDR3 is TGCAGTGCTTCTAGCGGGAGGGAGGACGAGCAGTACTTC.

The table lists this clonotype with a few counts. The chain uses TRBV7-9 and TRBJ2-5; 7 nucleotides line up with TRBD2. V trimming: 5 bases; J trimming: 3 bases; junction bases outside the gene matches: 12. Germline V gene data show CDR1 as SEHNR and CDR2 as FQNEAQ (reference sequence). The CDR3 consists of 16 residues. The CDR3 sequence is CASSLLLAAGEETQYF. In nucleotides, the CDR3 is TGTGCCAGCAGCCTTCTCCTAGCGGCAGGAGAAGAGACCCAGTACTTC. Drawing the rest from reference TRBV7-9 and TRBJ2-5, the complete variable domain is DTGVSQNPRHKITKRGQNVTFRCDPISEHNRLYWYRQTLGQGPEFLTYFQNEAQLEKSRLLSDRFSAERPKGSFSTLEIQRTEQGDSAMYLCASSLLLAAGEETQYFGPGTRLLVL.